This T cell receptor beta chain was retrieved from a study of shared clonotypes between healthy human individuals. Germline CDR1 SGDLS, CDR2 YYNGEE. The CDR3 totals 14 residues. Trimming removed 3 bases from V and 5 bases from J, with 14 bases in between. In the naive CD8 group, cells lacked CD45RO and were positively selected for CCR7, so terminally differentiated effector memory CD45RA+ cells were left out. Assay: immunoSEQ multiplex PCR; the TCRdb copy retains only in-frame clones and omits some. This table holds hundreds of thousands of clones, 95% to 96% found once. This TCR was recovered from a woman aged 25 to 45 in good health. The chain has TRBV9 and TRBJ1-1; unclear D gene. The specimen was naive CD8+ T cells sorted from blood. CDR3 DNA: TGTGCCAGCAGCGACAGCGTGTTTGGGACTGAAGCTTTCTTT. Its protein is CASSDSVFGTEAFF.